The entry below describes one TCR beta chain. These data are taken from a study of T cells after yellow fever vaccination. Via MiXCR, TCRdb re-called the 5' RACE reads, giving one row per CDR3 protein. This table holds about 630,000 distinct CDR3 sequences, about 12% found once. The source was PBMCs, collected on the day of the yellow fever booster vaccination. The receptor's source is a man under 40 who received the YFV17D yellow fever vaccine.

CDR3 bases: TGTGCCAGCAGCTCGGGACTAGCGGGAGGGCCTGGCAATGAGCAGTTCTTC. Protein: CASSSGLAGGPGNEQFF. This sequence joins TRBV7-3 and TRBJ2-1, with 16 bases aligning to TRBD2. Germline trimming cut 4 bases from V and 6 bases from J; bases unmatched to any gene: 6. CDR1 SGHTA and CDR2 FQGTGA come from the germline V gene. The CDR3 has 17 residues.